This T cell receptor (beta chain) derives from a study of T cells in women clearing cervical HPV infection. The CDR3 contains 14 residues. The germline CDR1 and CDR2 sequences are GTSNPN and SVGIG (reference sequence). Regarding this clone: From the germline J gene comes the end of the CDR3, since the read stops 3 residues before it.

HPV was found by MY09/MY11 PCR and dot-blot genotyping. Libraries were prepared by immunoSEQ multiplex PCR; TCRdb keeps only in-frame clonotypes and omits some of them. The sample has under 50,000 clones. The receptor's source is a woman between 18 and 69 years old with a cervical HPV16 infection that either progressed to CIN3+ or cleared (not recorded which). The V and J genes are TRBV30 and TRBJ2-4; D perhaps matches TRBD1 (6 bases). Sequencing used blood buffy coat. The covered CDR3 bases are TGTGCCTGGATACAAGCAGGGGTTAACTATGGT. Translation gives CAWIQAGVNYG. The whole CDR3 sequence is CAWIQAGVNYGQYF.